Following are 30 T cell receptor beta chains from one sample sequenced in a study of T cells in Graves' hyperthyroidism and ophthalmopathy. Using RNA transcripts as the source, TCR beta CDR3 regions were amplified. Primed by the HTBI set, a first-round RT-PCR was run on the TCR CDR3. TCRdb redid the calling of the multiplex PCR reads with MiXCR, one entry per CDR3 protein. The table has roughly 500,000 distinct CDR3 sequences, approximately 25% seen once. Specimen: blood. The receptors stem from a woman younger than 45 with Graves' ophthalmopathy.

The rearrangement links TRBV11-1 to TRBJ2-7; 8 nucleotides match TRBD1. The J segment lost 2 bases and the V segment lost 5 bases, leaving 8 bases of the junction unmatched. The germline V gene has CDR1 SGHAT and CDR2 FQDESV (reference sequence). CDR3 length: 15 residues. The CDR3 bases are TGTGCCAGCAGCCCAGACAGGGGCCTACCCTACGAGCAGTACTTC. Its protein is CASSPDRGLPYEQYF.

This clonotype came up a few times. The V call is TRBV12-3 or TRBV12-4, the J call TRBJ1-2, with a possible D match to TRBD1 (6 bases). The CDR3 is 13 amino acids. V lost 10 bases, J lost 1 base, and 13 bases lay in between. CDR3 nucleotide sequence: TGTGCCACCCAGGACAGTTTTAACTATGGCTACACCTTC. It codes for CATQDSFNYGYTF.

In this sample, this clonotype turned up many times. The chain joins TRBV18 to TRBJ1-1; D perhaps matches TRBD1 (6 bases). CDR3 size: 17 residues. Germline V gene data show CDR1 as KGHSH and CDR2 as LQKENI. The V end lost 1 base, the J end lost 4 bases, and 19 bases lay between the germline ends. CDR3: CASSPRGGGLVITEAFF. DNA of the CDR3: TGTGCCAGCTCACCACGTGGCGGGGGGCTGGTGATCACTGAAGCTTTCTTT.

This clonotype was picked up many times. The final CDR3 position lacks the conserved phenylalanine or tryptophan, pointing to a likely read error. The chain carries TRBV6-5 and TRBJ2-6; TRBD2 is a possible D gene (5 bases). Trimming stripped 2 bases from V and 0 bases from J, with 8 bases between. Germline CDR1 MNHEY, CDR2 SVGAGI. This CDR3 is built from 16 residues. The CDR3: CASSYEGNSGANVLTS. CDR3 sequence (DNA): TGTGCCAGCAGTTACGAGGGTAACTCTGGGGCCAACGTCCTGACTTCC.

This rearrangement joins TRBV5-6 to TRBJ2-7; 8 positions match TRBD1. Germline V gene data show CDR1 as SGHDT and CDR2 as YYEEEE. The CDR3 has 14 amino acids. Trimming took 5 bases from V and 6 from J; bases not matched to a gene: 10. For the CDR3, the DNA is TGTGCCAGCAGGTCCACTGGGACAGGTGCCGAGCAGTACTTC. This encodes CASRSTGTGAEQYF.

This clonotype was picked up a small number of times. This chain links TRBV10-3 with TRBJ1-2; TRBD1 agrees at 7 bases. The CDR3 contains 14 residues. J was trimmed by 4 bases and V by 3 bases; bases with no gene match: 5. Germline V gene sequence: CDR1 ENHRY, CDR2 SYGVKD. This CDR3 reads CAISDKTGTYGYTF. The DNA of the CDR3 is TGTGCCATCAGTGACAAGACAGGGACCTATGGCTACACCTTC.

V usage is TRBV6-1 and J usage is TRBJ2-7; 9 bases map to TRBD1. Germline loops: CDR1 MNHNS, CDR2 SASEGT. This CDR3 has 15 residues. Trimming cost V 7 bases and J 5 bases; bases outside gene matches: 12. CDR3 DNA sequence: TGTGCCAGCACCTCCACCCGGGACAGGGTCCACGAGCAGTACTTC. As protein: CASTSTRDRVHEQYF.

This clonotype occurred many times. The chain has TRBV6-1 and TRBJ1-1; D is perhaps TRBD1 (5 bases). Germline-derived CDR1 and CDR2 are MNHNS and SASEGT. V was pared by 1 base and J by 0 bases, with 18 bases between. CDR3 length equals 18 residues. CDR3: CASSEGGKGSVMNTEAFF. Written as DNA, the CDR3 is TGTGCCAGCAGTGAAGGGGGCAAAGGAAGCGTAATGAACACTGAAGCTTTCTTT.

The CDR3 protein is CASSSTTDQGLQIDEQYF. The DNA of the CDR3 is TGTGCCAGCAGCTCTACTACCGACCAGGGACTACAAATCGACGAGCAGTACTTC. This chain connects TRBV27 to TRBJ2-7; 7 nucleotides align to TRBD2. Germline V gene data show CDR1 as MNHEY and CDR2 as SMNVEV (reference sequence). The CDR3 covers 18 residues. The V segment lost 6 bases and the J segment 5 bases; nucleotides outside the gene matches: 22.

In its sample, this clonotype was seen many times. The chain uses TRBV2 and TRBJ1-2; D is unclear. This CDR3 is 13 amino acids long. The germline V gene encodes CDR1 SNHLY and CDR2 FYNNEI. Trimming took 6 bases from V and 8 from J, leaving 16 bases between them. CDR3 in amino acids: CASSDRSFRGYTF. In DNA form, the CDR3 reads TGTGCCAGCAGCGATAGGTCGTTTCGGGGCTACACCTTC.

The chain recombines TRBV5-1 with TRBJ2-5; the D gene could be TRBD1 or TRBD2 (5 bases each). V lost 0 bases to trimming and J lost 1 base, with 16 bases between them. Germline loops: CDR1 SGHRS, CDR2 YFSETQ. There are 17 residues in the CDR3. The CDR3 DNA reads TGCGCCAGCAGCTTGGAAGCGGTGGGGGTTTCCCAAGAGACCCAGTACTTC. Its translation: CASSLEAVGVSQETQYF.

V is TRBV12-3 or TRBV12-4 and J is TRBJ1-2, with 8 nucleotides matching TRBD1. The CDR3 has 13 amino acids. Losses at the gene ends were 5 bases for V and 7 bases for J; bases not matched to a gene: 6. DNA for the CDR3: TGTGCCAGCAGTACGACGACAGGGGTTGGCTACACCTTC. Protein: CASSTTTGVGYTF.

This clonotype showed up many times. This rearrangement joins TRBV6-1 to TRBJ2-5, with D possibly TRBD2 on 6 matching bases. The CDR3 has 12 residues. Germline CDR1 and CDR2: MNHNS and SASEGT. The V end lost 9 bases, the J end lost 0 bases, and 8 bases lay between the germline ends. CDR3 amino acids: CASRGNQETQYF. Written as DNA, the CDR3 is TGTGCCAGTCGGGGGAACCAAGAGACCCAGTACTTC.

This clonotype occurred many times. The CDR3 sequence: CASSRGETGLSYEQYF. The CDR3 bases are TGTGCCAGCAGCCGAGGGGAGACAGGGCTCTCCTACGAGCAGTACTTC. The chain employs TRBV4-2 and TRBJ2-7, with 7 bases that match TRBD1. The V gene end was trimmed by 4 bases and the J gene end by 0 bases; junction bases not matched to a gene: 9. Germline loops: CDR1 LGHNA, CDR2 YNFKEQ. This CDR3 is 16 amino acids long.

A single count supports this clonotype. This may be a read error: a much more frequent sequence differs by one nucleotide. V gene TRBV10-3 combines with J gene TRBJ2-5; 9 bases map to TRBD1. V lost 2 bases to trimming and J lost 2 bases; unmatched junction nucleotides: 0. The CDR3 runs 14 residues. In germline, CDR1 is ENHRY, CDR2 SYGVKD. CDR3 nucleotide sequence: TGTGCCATCAGTGAGGACAGGGGGCAAGAGACCCAGTACTTC. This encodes CAISEDRGQETQYF.

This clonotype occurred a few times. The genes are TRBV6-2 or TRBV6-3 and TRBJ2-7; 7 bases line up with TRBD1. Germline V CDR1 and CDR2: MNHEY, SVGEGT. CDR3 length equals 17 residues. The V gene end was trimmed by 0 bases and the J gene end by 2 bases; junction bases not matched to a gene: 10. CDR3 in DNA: TGTGCCAGCAGTTACTCGATCTCTCGACAGGGAGCCTACGAGCAGTACTTC. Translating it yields CASSYSISRQGAYEQYF.

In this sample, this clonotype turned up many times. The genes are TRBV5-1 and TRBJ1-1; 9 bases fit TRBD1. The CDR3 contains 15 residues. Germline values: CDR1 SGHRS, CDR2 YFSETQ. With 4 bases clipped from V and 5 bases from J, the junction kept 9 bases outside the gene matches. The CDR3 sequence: CASSGSTGGETEAFF. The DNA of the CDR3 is TGCGCCAGCAGCGGATCGACAGGGGGGGAGACTGAAGCTTTCTTT.

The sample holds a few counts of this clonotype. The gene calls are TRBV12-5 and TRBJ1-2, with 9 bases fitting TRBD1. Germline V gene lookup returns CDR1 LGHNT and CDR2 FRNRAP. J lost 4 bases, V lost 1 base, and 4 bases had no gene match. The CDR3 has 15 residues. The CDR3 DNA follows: TGTGCTAGTGGTTTGGGAACAGGGGGCTTCTATGGCTACACCTTC. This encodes CASGLGTGGFYGYTF.

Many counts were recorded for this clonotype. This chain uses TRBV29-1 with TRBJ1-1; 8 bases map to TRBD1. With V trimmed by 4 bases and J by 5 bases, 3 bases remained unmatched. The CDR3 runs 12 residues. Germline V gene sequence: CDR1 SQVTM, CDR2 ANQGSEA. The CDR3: CSVGTGWTEAFF. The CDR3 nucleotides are TGCAGCGTTGGGACAGGGTGGACTGAAGCTTTCTTT.

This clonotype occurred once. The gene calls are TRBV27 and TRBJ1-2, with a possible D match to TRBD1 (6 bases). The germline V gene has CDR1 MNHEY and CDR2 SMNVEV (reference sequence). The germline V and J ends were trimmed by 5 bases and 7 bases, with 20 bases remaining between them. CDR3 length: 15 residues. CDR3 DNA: TGTGCCAGCAGTCCCCTCGGGGGGGGGGCATTTGGCTACACCTTC. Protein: CASSPLGGGAFGYTF.

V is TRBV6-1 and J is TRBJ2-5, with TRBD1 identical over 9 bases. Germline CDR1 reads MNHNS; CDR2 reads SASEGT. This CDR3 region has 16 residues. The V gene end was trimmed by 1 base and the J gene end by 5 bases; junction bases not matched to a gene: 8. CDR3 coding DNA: TGTGCCAGCAGTGAAGGTGCCGGGACAGGGCAGGAGACCCAGTACTTC. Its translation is CASSEGAGTGQETQYF.

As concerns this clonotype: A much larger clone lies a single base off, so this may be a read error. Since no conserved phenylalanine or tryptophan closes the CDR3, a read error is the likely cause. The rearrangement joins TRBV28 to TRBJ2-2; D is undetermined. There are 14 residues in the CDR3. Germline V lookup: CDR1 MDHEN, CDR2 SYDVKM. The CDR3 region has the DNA TGTGCCAGCGGTTTGGGCATGAACACCGGGGAGCTGTTTGTT. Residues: CASGLGMNTGELFV.

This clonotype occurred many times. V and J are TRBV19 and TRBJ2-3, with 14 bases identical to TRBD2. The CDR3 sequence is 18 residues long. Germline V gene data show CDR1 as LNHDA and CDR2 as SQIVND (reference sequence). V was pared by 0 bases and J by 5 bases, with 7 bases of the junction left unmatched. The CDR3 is CASSIEGLAGGVGDTQYF. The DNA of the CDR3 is TGTGCCAGTAGTATAGAAGGACTAGCGGGGGGTGTTGGAGATACGCAGTATTTT.

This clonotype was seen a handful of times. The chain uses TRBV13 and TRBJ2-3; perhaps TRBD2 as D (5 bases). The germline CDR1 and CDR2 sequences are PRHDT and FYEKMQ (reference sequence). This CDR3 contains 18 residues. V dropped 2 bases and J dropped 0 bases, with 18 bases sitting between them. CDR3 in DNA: TGTGCCAGCAGCTTACGGGGTCCGGACCACACTAGCACAGATACGCAGTATTTT. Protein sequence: CASSLRGPDHTSTDTQYF.

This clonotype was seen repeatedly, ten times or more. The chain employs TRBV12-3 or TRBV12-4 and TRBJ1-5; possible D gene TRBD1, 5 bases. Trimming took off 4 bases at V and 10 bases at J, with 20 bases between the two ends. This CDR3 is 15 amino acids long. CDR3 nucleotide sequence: TGTGCCAGCAGTTACTTATATGGGACCGGCGCACCCCAGCATTTT. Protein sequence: CASSYLYGTGAPQHF.

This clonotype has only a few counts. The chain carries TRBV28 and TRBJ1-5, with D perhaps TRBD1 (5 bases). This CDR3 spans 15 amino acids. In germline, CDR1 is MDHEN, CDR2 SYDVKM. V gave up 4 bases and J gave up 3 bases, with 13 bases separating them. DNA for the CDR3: TGTGCCAGCAGTTACACAGGACATCTCAATCAGCCCCAGCATTTT. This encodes CASSYTGHLNQPQHF.

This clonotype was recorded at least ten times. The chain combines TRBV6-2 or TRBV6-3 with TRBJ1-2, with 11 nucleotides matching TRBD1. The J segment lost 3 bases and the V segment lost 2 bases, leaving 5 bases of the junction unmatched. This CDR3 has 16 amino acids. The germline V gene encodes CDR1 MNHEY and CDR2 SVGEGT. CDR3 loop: CASSYHRDRGDYGYTF. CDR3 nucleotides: TGTGCCAGCAGTTACCACCGGGACAGGGGGGACTATGGCTACACCTTC.

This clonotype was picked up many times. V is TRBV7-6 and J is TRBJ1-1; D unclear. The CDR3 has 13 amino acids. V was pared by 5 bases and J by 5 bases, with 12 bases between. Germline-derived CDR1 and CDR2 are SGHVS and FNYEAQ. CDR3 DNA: TGTGCCAGCAGCGAAGAAGTAAGAACTGAAGCTTTCTTT. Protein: CASSEEVRTEAFF. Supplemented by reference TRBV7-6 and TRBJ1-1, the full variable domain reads GAGVSQSPRYKVTKRGQDVALRCDPISGHVSLYWYRQALGQGPEFLTYFNYEAQQDKSGLPNDRFSAERPEGSISTLTIQRTEQRDSAMYRCASSEEVRTEAFFGQGTRLTVV.

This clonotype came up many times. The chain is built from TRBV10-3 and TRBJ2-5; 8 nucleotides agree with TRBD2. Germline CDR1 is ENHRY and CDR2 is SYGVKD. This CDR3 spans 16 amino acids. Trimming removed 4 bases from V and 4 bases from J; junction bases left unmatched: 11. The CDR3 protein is CAISAGGSSVLETQYF. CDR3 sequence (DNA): TGTGCCATCAGTGCGGGAGGGTCGTCAGTTCTAGAGACCCAGTACTTC.

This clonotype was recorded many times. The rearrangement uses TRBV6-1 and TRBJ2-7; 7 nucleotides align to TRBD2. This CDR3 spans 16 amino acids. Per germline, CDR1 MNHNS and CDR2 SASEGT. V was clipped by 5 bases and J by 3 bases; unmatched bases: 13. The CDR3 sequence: CASSSFRGGAVYEQYF. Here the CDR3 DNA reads TGTGCCAGCAGTAGCTTCCGGGGAGGGGCCGTCTACGAGCAGTACTTC.